The 18 T cell receptor beta chains listed next were all sequenced from one sample in a study of blood T cell repertoires in COVID-19. The repertoire was sequenced with immunoSEQ multiplex PCR; TCRdb's copy has only in-frame clones and lacks some. The sample shows 50,000 to 60,000 clones, roughly 84% of them seen only once. Sequencing input: peripheral blood. The origin of the receptors is an elderly man with COVID-19, enrolled during active disease.

The chain couples TRBV7-2 to TRBJ1-2; weak D call: TRBD1 (5 bases). Trimming pared 2 bases from V and 8 bases from J, leaving 9 bases between. CDR1 and CDR2 (germline): SGHTA, FQGNSA. The CDR3 covers 12 residues. CDR3 sequence (DNA): TGTGCCAGCAGCTTATGGGGCGAGGGCTACACCTTC. Translation: CASSLWGEGYTF.

In its sample, this clone was seen once. V gene TRBV7-9 combines with J gene TRBJ2-1, with 11 bases lining up with TRBD2. The CDR3 extends over 14 amino acids. CDR1 and CDR2 from the germline V gene are SEHNR and FQNEAQ (reference sequence). With V trimmed by 8 bases and J by 3 bases, 3 bases remained unmatched. CDR3 amino acids: CASRLAGGYNEQFF. The CDR3 DNA follows: TGTGCCAGCCGGCTAGCGGGGGGCTACAATGAGCAGTTCTTC.

The chain is built from TRBV19 and TRBJ1-3; unclear D gene. The V end was cut by 8 bases, the J end by 3 bases, with 11 bases between. CDR3 length: 13 amino acids. Germline assignment: CDR1 LNHDA and CDR2 SQIVND (reference sequence). This CDR3 reads CASWPGGGNTIYF. The CDR3 DNA follows: TGTGCCAGTTGGCCCGGCGGTGGAAACACCATATATTTT.

The chain uses TRBV3-1 (or the pseudogene TRBV3-2) and TRBJ2-3; no reliable D call. The length of the CDR3 is 15 residues. V was shortened by 1 base and J by 6 bases, with 14 bases between the two germline ends. Germline loops: CDR1 LGHDT, CDR2 YNNKEL (reference sequence). The CDR3 DNA reads as TGTGCCAGCAGCCAAGGTGGCCTAGTCGGCGATACGCAGTATTTT. Translated, it gives CASSQGGLVGDTQYF.

This clone was seen a few times. This CDR3 is also generated by other DNA sequences in the sample. The chain combines TRBV5-1 with TRBJ2-7, with D perhaps matching TRBD2 (6 bases). Trimming removed 0 bases from V and 7 bases from J, with 8 bases in between. The CDR3 runs 12 residues. CDR1 is SGHRS, CDR2 YFSETQ, per germline. The CDR3 reads CASSLGRGEQYF. DNA for the CDR3: TGCGCCAGCAGCTTGGGTCGGGGGGAGCAGTACTTC.

The rearrangement links TRBV28 to TRBJ2-5; 8 nucleotides line up with TRBD1. Germline V gives CDR1 MDHEN, CDR2 SYDVKM. The CDR3 has 15 residues. V shed 6 bases and J 1 base; nucleotides not matched to a gene: 7. CDR3 region: CASRAGRGPQETQYF. The DNA of the CDR3 is TGTGCCAGCAGAGCGGGCAGGGGGCCCCAAGAGACCCAGTACTTC.

The chain is built from TRBV10-3 and TRBJ1-4; 7 bases are shared with TRBD1. The CDR3 consists of 17 residues. V gave up 3 bases and J gave up 4 bases; unmatched junction bases: 11. CDR1 is ENHRY and CDR2 is SYGVKD in the germline V gene. The CDR3 sequence: CAISETTSGGGNEKLFF. As DNA, the CDR3 is TGTGCCATCAGTGAAACAACTTCAGGGGGTGGTAATGAAAAACTGTTTTTT.

CDR3 sequence reads: CASSYWSVSSGNTIYF. The DNA of the CDR3 is TGTGCCAGCAGTTACTGGTCGGTGAGCTCTGGAAACACCATATATTTT. The genes are TRBV6-5 and TRBJ1-3; D not resolved. The CDR3 runs to 16 residues. Germline values: CDR1 MNHEY, CDR2 SVGAGI. Between the trimmed V and J ends, which lost 1 base and 0 bases, there was a span of 10 bases.

This CDR3 is CASSPRGVDTEAFF. The CDR3 DNA is TGTGCCAGCAGCCCTCGGGGGGTGGACACTGAAGCTTTCTTT. V and J are TRBV11-3 and TRBJ1-1; D might be TRBD1 (5 bases). Germline V gives CDR1 SGHNT, CDR2 YENEEA. The CDR3 has 14 amino acids. Trimming pared 5 bases from V and 3 bases from J, leaving 13 bases between.

This sequence joins TRBV11-2 and TRBJ2-1; 10 nucleotides match TRBD2. The V gene end was trimmed by 3 bases and the J gene end by 8 bases; junction bases not matched to a gene: 4. The length of the CDR3 is 14 residues. Germline lookup yields CDR1 SGHAT and CDR2 FQNNGV. CDR3 sequence: CASSFSGRYDEQFF. CDR3 DNA sequence: TGTGCCAGCAGCTTTAGCGGGAGGTACGATGAGCAGTTCTTC.

This clone was recorded once. This chain uses TRBV20-1 with TRBJ1-4; D is unresolved. Germline CDR1 reads DFQATT; CDR2 reads SNEGSKA (reference sequence). CDR3 length equals 10 residues. V lost 6 bases, J lost 12 bases, and 11 bases lay in between. CDR3 residues: CSAGEGELFF. The CDR3 DNA follows: TGCAGTGCCGGGGAGGGAGAACTGTTTTTT.

The V gene is TRBV7-6, the J gene TRBJ2-1; D not resolved. V gave up 5 bases and J gave up 5 bases, with 16 bases separating them. In germline, CDR1 is SGHVS, CDR2 FNYEAQ. The CDR3 is made up of 15 amino acids. CDR3 amino acids: CASSQKQLQNNEQFF. Here the CDR3 DNA reads TGTGCCAGCAGCCAAAAACAGCTCCAAAACAATGAGCAGTTCTTC.

This clone was detected once. The CDR3 DNA is TGTGCCAGCAGTTTCGACTGGAACACTGAAGCTTTCTTT. The encoded protein is CASSFDWNTEAFF. The chain joins TRBV6-4 to TRBJ1-1; D remains ambiguous. Germline loops: CDR1 MRHNA, CDR2 SNTAGT. The CDR3 extends over 13 amino acids. The V end was cut by 5 bases, the J end by 1 base, with 8 bases between.

The chain joins TRBV5-5 to TRBJ1-2; D is unresolved. CDR1 is SGHKS, CDR2 YYEKEE, per germline (reference sequence). This CDR3 is 15 amino acids long. Trimming took 5 bases from V and 2 from J, leaving 16 bases between them. CDR3 amino acids: CASSQDPGGNYGYTF. CDR3 bases: TGTGCCAGCAGTCAAGACCCGGGCGGGAACTATGGCTACACCTTC.

The chain recombines TRBV11-2 with TRBJ2-5; TRBD1 might be the D (6 bases). The CDR3 consists of 14 residues. Trimming took 5 bases from V and 2 from J, leaving 12 bases between them. Germline CDR1 reads SGHAT; CDR2 reads FQNNGV. CDR3 coding DNA: TGTGCCAGCAGCAGAACAGGGCTGCAAGAGACCCAGTACTTC. Translated, it gives CASSRTGLQETQYF. Filled out from reference TRBV11-2 and TRBJ2-5, the complete variable domain reads EAGVAQSPRYKIIEKRQSVAFWCNPISGHATLYWYQQILGQGPKLLIQFQNNGVVDDSQLPKDRFSAERLKGVDSTLKIQPAKLEDSAVYLCASSRTGLQETQYFGPGTRLLVL.

This clone turned up a few times. This chain links TRBV6-5 with TRBJ1-1, with TRBD1 matching over 9 bases. Trimming cost V 6 bases and J 5 bases; bases outside gene matches: 10. This CDR3 is 15 amino acids long. CDR1 is MNHEY, CDR2 SVGAGI, per germline. CDR3 sequence: CASSGTGRGGTEAFF. The CDR3 region has the DNA TGTGCCAGCAGCGGGACAGGGCGAGGTGGGACTGAAGCTTTCTTT.

CDR3: CATSDLTSNNEQFF. The CDR3 DNA follows: TGTGCCACCAGTGATTTAACTAGCAACAATGAGCAGTTCTTC. The gene calls are TRBV24-1 and TRBJ2-1; TRBD2 is a possible D gene (6 bases). Per the germline V gene, CDR1 is KGHDR and CDR2 is SFDVKD. There are 14 residues in the CDR3. V was clipped by 1 base and J by 5 bases, with 8 bases between them.

The V and J genes are TRBV6-1 and TRBJ2-1; possible D gene TRBD1, 5 bases. Trimming took 0 bases from V and 0 from J, leaving 12 bases between them. The CDR3 runs 17 residues. The germline CDR1 and CDR2 sequences are MNHNS and SASEGT. CDR3 protein: CASSEADIRSSYNEQFF. Written as DNA, the CDR3 is TGTGCCAGCAGTGAAGCGGACATACGGAGCTCCTACAATGAGCAGTTCTTC.